A single sample gave rise to the 19 T cell receptor beta chains below, sequenced in a study of T cells expressing NK-cell markers. Reprocessing the 5' RACE reads, TCRdb reports a single entry for every CDR3 protein and omits DNA. This sample contains hundreds of thousands of distinct CDR3 sequences. Sequencing used blood T cells: a sorted CD56 or NKG2C T cell subset, CD4+ or CD8+ T cells, or bulk PBMC T cells (not recorded which). These receptors all come from a man aged 18-75 years in good health.

The chain recombines TRBV29-1 with TRBJ2-7; TCRdb reports TRBD1, a call that lacks DNA to check it against. CDR3 size: 13 residues. Germline V gene sequence: CDR1 SQVTM, CDR2 ANQGSEA. The CDR3 reads CSVGTGFVGEQYF.

This sequence joins TRBV5-1 and TRBJ1-2; as DNA is missing, the TRBD1 call by TCRdb cannot be tested. The CDR3 has 12 residues. The germline V gene encodes CDR1 SGHRS and CDR2 YFSETQ. CDR3 region: CASSSTGDGYTF. The full variable domain, completed using reference TRBV5-1 and TRBJ1-2, is KAGVTQTPRYLIKTRGQQVTLSCSPISGHRSVSWYQQTPGQGLQFLFEYFSETQRNKGNFPGRFSGRQFSNSRSEMNVSTLELGDSALYLCASSSTGDGYTFGSGTRLTVV.

The chain couples TRBV6-1 to TRBJ2-2; TCRdb designates TRBD2, a call that cannot be tested without DNA. Germline V CDR1 and CDR2: MNHNS, SASEGT. There are 15 residues in the CDR3. Here the CDR3 reads CASSAGLAGNGELFF.

The chain carries TRBV12-3 or TRBV12-4 and TRBJ2-7; the D gene TCRdb calls, TRBD1, cannot be checked with no DNA. The length of the CDR3 is 13 residues. The CDR3 loop reads CASSLGGGYEQYF.

V is TRBV5-6 and J is TRBJ2-3; TCRdb outputs TRBD1, but without DNA this stays unchecked. The CDR3 totals 15 residues. Per germline, CDR1 SGHDT and CDR2 YYEEEE. The CDR3 sequence: CASRDGQGRIDTQYF.

This chain uses TRBV6-1 with TRBJ2-7; TCRdb gives TRBD2 as the D gene, but with no DNA this cannot be confirmed. The CDR3 has 14 residues. Germline V lookup: CDR1 MNHNS, CDR2 SASEGT. The CDR3 spells CASSLRRSVDEQYF.

This sequence joins TRBV3-1 and TRBJ2-2; the TCRdb D gene call, TRBD1, has no DNA to confirm it. CDR1 and CDR2 (germline): LGHDT, YNNKEL (reference sequence). The CDR3 contains 15 residues. The CDR3 here is CASSLGTRNTGELFF.

The V and J genes are TRBV12-3 or TRBV12-4 and TRBJ1-1; TCRdb names TRBD1, which stays unverified in the absence of DNA. The CDR3 spans 16 residues. CDR3: CASTSRTGVLNTEAFF.

The gene calls are TRBV6-2 or TRBV6-3 and TRBJ2-3. The CDR3 runs 14 residues. CDR1 MNHEY and CDR2 SVGEGT come from the germline V gene. The CDR3 sequence is CASSYSIGKDTQYF.

The V gene is TRBV5-6, the J gene TRBJ2-2; there is no DNA to check the TCRdb D call of TRBD1. The length of the CDR3 is 15 residues. Germline values: CDR1 SGHDT, CDR2 YYEEEE. CDR3 amino acids: CASSLFGQGTGELFF.

This sequence joins TRBV7-2 and TRBJ2-2; TCRdb returns TRBD2, unconfirmable since there is no DNA. The CDR3 has 18 amino acids. From germline, CDR1 is SGHTA and CDR2 FQGNSA. Here the CDR3 reads CASSLVRTSGVNTGELFF.

This chain links TRBV28 with TRBJ2-4. Germline V gene lookup returns CDR1 MDHEN and CDR2 SYDVKM. The CDR3 is 15 amino acids. The CDR3 loop reads CASSPQGIAKNIQYF.

The chain is built from TRBV6-5 and TRBJ2-1; without DNA, the TCRdb call of TRBD1 cannot be checked. The germline V gene encodes CDR1 MNHEY and CDR2 SVGAGI. The CDR3 is 19 residues long. CDR3: CASSYPTGGDSSSYNEQFF.

V is TRBV5-6 and J is TRBJ2-5; TCRdb returns TRBD1, unconfirmable since there is no DNA. The CDR3 runs 15 residues. Looked up from germline, CDR1 is SGHDT and CDR2 is YYEEEE. The CDR3 reads CASSRGTTYQETQYF. The whole variable domain, remainder taken from reference TRBV5-6 and TRBJ2-5, is DAGVTQSPTHLIKTRGQQVTLRCSPKSGHDTVSWYQQALGQGPQFIFQYYEEEERQRGNFPDRFSGHQFPNYSSELNVNALLLGDSALYLCASSRGTTYQETQYFGPGTRLLVL.

The gene calls are TRBV2 and TRBJ1-4. Germline CDR1 and CDR2: SNHLY and FYNNEI. This CDR3 has 14 amino acids. CDR3 protein: CASSSGDGNEKLFF. Drawing the rest from reference TRBV2 and TRBJ1-4, the complete variable domain is EPEVTQTPSHQVTQMGQEVILRCVPISNHLYFYWYRQILGQKVEFLVSFYNNEISEKSEIFDDQFSVERPDGSNFTLKIRSTKLEDSAMYFCASSSGDGNEKLFFGSGTQLSVL.

The chain employs TRBV29-1 and TRBJ1-2; TCRdb gives TRBD1 as the D gene, but with no DNA this cannot be confirmed. This CDR3 spans 13 amino acids. Germline assignment: CDR1 SQVTM and CDR2 ANQGSEA. The CDR3 sequence is CSVEADRGGGYTF.

The rearrangement links TRBV29-1 to TRBJ2-2; TCRdb's D gene call, TRBD2, goes unchecked for lack of DNA. The germline gives CDR1 SQVTM, CDR2 ANQGSEA. There are 15 residues in the CDR3. CDR3 in amino acids: CSARGGGKDTGELFF.

The V call is TRBV24-1, the J call TRBJ2-5; the TCRdb call, TRBD2, lacks DNA for checking. CDR3 length: 16 residues. CDR1 and CDR2 (germline): KGHDR, SFDVKD. This chain's CDR3 is CATSDPRGSYQETQYF.

The chain employs TRBV7-2 and TRBJ2-3; TCRdb indicates TRBD2, and absent DNA this call remains unverified. In germline, CDR1 is SGHTA, CDR2 FQGNSA. The CDR3 is 15 residues long. CDR3 residues: CASSSRDSLADTQYF.